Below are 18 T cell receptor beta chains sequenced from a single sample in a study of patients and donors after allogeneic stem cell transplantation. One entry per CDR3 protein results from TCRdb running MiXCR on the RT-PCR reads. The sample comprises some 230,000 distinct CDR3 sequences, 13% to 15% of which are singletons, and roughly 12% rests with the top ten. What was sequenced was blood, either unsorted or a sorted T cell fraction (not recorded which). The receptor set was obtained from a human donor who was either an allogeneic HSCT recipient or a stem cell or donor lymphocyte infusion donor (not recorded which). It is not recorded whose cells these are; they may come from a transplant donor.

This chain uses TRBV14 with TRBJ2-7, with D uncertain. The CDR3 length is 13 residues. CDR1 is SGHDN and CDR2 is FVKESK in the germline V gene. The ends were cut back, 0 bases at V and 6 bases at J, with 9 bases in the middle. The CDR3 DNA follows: TGTGCCAGCAGCCAAGATGTACCAACCGAGCAGTACTTC. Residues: CASSQDVPTEQYF.

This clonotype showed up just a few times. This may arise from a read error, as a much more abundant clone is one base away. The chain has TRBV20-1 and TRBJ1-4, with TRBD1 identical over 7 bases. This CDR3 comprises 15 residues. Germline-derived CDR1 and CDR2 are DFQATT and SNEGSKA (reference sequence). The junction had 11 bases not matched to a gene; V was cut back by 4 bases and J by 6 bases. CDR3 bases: TGCAGTGCTATGGGACAGCGGCTGTCGGATGAAAAACTGTTTTTT. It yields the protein CSAMGQRLSDEKLFF.

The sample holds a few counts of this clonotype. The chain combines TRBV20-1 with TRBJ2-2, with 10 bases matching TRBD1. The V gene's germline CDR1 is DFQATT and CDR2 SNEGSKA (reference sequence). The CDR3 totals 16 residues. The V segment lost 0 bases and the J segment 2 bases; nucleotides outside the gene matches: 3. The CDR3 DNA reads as TGCAGTGCTAGAGAATGGGACAGGGGAAACACCGGGGAGCTGTTTTTT. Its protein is CSAREWDRGNTGELFF.

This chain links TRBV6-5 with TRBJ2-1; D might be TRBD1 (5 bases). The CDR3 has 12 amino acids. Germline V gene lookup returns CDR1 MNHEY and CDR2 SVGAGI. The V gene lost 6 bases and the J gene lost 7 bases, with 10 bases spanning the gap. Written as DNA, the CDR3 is TGTGCCAGCAGGGCTGGGGCTAATGAGCAGTTCTTC. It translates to CASRAGANEQFF.

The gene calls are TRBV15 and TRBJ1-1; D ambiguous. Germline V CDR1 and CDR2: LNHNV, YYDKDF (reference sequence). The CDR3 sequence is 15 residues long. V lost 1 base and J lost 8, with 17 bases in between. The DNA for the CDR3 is TGTGCCACCAGCAGAGGACTGACCCGGTACGCCGAAGCTTTCTTT. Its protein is CATSRGLTRYAEAFF. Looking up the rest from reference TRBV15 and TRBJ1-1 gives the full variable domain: DAMVIQNPRYQVTQFGKPVTLSCSQTLNHNVMYWYQQKSSQAPKLLFHYYDKDFNNEADTPDNFQSRRPNTSFCFLDIRSPGLGDTAMYLCATSRGLTRYAEAFFGQGTRLTVV.

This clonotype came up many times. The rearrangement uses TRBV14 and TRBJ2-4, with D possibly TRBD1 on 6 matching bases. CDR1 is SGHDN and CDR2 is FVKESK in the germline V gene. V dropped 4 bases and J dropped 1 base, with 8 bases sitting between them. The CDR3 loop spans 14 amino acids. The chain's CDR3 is CASSPQGAKNIQYF. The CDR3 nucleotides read TGTGCCAGCAGCCCCCAGGGGGCCAAAAACATTCAGTACTTC.

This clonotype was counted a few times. The CDR3 protein is CASSLFQGASYNEQFF. CDR3 nucleotides: TGTGCCAGCAGCTTGTTCCAGGGGGCCTCCTACAATGAGCAGTTCTTC. The rearrangement joins TRBV5-8 to TRBJ2-1; 8 nucleotides line up with TRBD1. In germline, CDR1 is SGHTS, CDR2 YDEGEE. J lost 0 bases, V lost 1 base, and 3 bases had no gene match. This CDR3 is built from 16 residues.

DNA for the CDR3: TGTGCCAGCAGCCAGTGGACTAGCGGGAGGTATGAGCAGTTCTTC. Amino acid sequence: CASSQWTSGRYEQFF. The V call is TRBV14, the J call TRBJ2-1; 14 bases fit TRBD2. CDR3 length: 15 residues. The ends lost 3 bases at V and 8 bases at J; junction bases unmatched: 3. Germline CDR1 and CDR2: SGHDN and FVKESK. Full variable domain (remainder filled in from reference TRBV14 and TRBJ2-1): EAGVTQFPSHSVIEKGQTVTLRCDPISGHDNLYWYRRVMGKEIKFLLHFVKESKQDESGMPNNRFLAERTGGTYSTLKVQPAELEDSGVYFCASSQWTSGRYEQFFGPGTRLTVL.

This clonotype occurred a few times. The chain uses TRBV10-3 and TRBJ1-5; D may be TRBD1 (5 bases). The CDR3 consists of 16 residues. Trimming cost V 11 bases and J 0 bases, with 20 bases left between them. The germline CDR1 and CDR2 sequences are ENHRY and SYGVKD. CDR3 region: CAAGTGEMGSNQPQHF. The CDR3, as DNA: TGTGCCGCCGGGACGGGGGAGATGGGTAGCAATCAGCCCCAGCATTTT.

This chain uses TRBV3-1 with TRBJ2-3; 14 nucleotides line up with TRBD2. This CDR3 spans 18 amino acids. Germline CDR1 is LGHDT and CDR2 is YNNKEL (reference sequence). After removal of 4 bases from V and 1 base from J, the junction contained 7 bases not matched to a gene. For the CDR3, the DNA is TGTGCCAGCAGCCGATCCGGGACTAGCGGGGGTGGCACAGATACGCAGTATTTT. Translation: CASSRSGTSGGGTDTQYF.

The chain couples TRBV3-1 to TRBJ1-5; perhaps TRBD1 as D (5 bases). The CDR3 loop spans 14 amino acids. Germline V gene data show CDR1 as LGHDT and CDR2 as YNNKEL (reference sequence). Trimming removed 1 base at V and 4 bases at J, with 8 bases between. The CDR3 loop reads CASSQGQKNQPQHF. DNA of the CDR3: TGTGCCAGCAGCCAAGGACAGAAAAATCAGCCCCAGCATTTT.

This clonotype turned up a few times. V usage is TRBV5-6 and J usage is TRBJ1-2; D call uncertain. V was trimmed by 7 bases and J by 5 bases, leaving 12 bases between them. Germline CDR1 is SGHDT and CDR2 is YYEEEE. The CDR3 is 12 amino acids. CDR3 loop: CASLGKGYGYTF. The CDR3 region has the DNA TGTGCCAGCTTGGGGAAGGGATATGGCTACACCTTC. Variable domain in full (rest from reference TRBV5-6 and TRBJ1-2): DAGVTQSPTHLIKTRGQQVTLRCSPKSGHDTVSWYQQALGQGPQFIFQYYEEEERQRGNFPDRFSGHQFPNYSSELNVNALLLGDSALYLCASLGKGYGYTFGSGTRLTVV.

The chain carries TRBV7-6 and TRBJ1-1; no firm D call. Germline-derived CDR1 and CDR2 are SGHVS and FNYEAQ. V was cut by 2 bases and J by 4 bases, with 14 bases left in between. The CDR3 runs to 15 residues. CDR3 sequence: CASSLQGWGITEAFF. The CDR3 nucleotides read TGTGCCAGCAGCTTACAAGGTTGGGGAATCACTGAAGCTTTCTTT.

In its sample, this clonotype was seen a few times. DNA of the CDR3: TGCAGTGCTAGGGCACTCACCGGGACAGATCCAGAGACCCAGTACTTC. Protein product: CSARALTGTDPETQYF. The gene calls are TRBV20-1 and TRBJ2-5; 7 bases line up with TRBD1. This CDR3 is built from 16 residues. In germline, CDR1 is DFQATT, CDR2 SNEGSKA (reference sequence). V shed 3 bases and J 4 bases; nucleotides not matched to a gene: 14.

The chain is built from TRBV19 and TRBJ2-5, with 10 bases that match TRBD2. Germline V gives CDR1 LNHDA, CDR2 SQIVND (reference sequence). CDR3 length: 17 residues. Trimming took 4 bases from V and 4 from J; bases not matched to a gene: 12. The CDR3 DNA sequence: TGTGCCAGTAGTACCAACTTGCTAGCGGGGGTAGGAGAGACCCAGTACTTC. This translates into CASSTNLLAGVGETQYF.

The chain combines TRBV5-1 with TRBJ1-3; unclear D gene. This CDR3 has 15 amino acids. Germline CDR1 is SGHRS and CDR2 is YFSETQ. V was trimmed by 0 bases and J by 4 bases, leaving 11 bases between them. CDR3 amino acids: CASSLGSRVGNTIYF. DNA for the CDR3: TGCGCCAGCAGCTTGGGGAGTAGGGTCGGAAACACCATATATTTT.

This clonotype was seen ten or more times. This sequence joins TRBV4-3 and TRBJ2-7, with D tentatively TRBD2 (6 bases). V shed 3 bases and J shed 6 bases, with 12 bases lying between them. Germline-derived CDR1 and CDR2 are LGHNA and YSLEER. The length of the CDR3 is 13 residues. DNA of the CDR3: TGCGCCAGCAGCCAGTCTCGGGGGTCCGAGCAGTACTTC. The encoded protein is CASSQSRGSEQYF.

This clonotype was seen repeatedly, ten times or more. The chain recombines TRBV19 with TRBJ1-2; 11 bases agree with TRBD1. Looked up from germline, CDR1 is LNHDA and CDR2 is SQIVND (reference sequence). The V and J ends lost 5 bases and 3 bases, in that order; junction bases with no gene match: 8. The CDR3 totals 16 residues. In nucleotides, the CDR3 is TGTGCCAGTAGTGGAGGGACAGGGGGATTTGACTATGGCTACACCTTC. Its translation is CASSGGTGGFDYGYTF.